The 25 T cell receptor beta chains in this list originate from one sample, sequenced in a study of human versus mouse CDR3 diversity and MHC coevolution. Generated by immunoSEQ multiplex PCR, the TCRdb table keeps only in-frame clones and is missing some. Of about 77,000 clones detected, around 90% appear once; the ten largest clones hold about 0.14%. Sequencing was done on a sample of naive CD4+ T cells from blood. As for subset: CD45RO-negative CD62L-positive naive CD4 T cells. The source is a person aged 30-69 years in good health.

V gene TRBV19 combines with J gene TRBJ2-5; D may be TRBD2 (6 bases). Trimming left V 4 bases short and J 5 bases short, with 14 bases between. This CDR3 is built from 14 residues. Germline CDR1 LNHDA, CDR2 SQIVND (reference sequence). CDR3 residues: CASSTRESSETQYF. The DNA of the CDR3 is TGTGCCAGTAGTACCCGGGAGTCTTCGGAGACCCAGTACTTC.

The sample holds a few counts of this clone. The chain has TRBV18 and TRBJ1-1; D perhaps matches TRBD1 (5 bases). The CDR3 length is 13 residues. The V gene lost 5 bases and the J gene lost 3 bases, with 10 bases spanning the gap. Germline V gene data show CDR1 as KGHSH and CDR2 as LQKENI. This chain's CDR3 is CASSVSGDTEAFF. Written as DNA, the CDR3 is TGTGCCAGCTCAGTGTCGGGGGACACTGAAGCTTTCTTT.

This chain links TRBV4-1 with TRBJ2-5; D is ambiguous. This CDR3 is 14 amino acids long. The V gene lost 0 bases and the J gene lost 5 bases, with 10 bases spanning the gap. The germline V gene encodes CDR1 MGHRA and CDR2 YSYEKL. CDR3 nucleotides: TGCGCCAGCAGCCAAGATCGGAGCCGGGAGACCCAGTACTTC. Its translation is CASSQDRSRETQYF.

The V gene is TRBV7-9, the J gene TRBJ1-4; 8 bases are shared with TRBD1. CDR1 SEHNR and CDR2 FQNEAQ come from the germline V gene (reference sequence). Trimming took 4 bases from V and 3 from J; bases not matched to a gene: 4. The CDR3 consists of 15 residues. CDR3 nucleotides: TGTGCCAGCAGCTATCAGGGGGCAGCTAATGAAAAACTGTTTTTT. It translates to CASSYQGAANEKLFF.

The chain has TRBV6-5 and TRBJ2-1; TRBD2 matches at 7 bases. CDR1 and CDR2 from the germline V gene are MNHEY and SVGAGI. The ends lost 2 bases at V and 5 bases at J; junction bases unmatched: 9. This CDR3 spans 16 amino acids. In DNA form, the CDR3 reads TGTGCCAGCAGTTACCTACTAGCGCCTTCTAACAATGAGCAGTTCTTC. This encodes CASSYLLAPSNNEQFF.

V is TRBV19 and J is TRBJ2-1, with 10 bases identical to TRBD2. V lost 0 bases and J lost 7; bases outside the gene matches: 6. Germline V gene sequence: CDR1 LNHDA, CDR2 SQIVND (reference sequence). The length of the CDR3 is 16 residues. This CDR3 is CASSIESGRAGNEQFF. The CDR3 DNA follows: TGTGCCAGTAGTATAGAGAGCGGGAGGGCCGGTAATGAGCAGTTCTTC.

The chain couples TRBV5-1 to TRBJ2-5; D gene unclear. The germline V gene encodes CDR1 SGHRS and CDR2 YFSETQ. V gave up 1 base and J gave up 5 bases, with 15 bases separating them. This CDR3 is 15 amino acids long. This CDR3 reads CASSLFSSEVETQYF. The CDR3 DNA reads as TGCGCCAGCAGCTTGTTTTCGTCAGAGGTGGAGACCCAGTACTTC.

The V call is TRBV11-2, the J call TRBJ1-1, with 8 bases identical to TRBD1. V trimming: 5 bases; J trimming: 0 bases; junction bases outside the gene matches: 5. The CDR3 has 15 amino acids. Germline values: CDR1 SGHAT, CDR2 FQNNGV. The CDR3 DNA reads as TGTGCCAGCAGCCCCCGACAGGGGATGAACACTGAAGCTTTCTTT. Amino acids: CASSPRQGMNTEAFF.

The genes are TRBV27 and TRBJ2-5, with 7 bases matching TRBD1. Germline V gene sequence: CDR1 MNHEY, CDR2 SMNVEV (reference sequence). After removal of 6 bases from V and 5 bases from J, the junction contained 6 bases not matched to a gene. The CDR3 has 13 amino acids. The CDR3 coding sequence is TGTGCCAGCAGAAATACAGGGGCCGAGACCCAGTACTTC. Its protein is CASRNTGAETQYF.

The chain links TRBV25-1 to TRBJ2-7; 13 bases agree with TRBD2. This CDR3 has 16 residues. Germline V gene data show CDR1 as MGHDK and CDR2 as SYGVNS. V gave up 3 bases and J gave up 2 bases; unmatched junction bases: 4. Written as DNA, the CDR3 is TGTGCCAGCAGTGATGGGACTAGCGGGGCCACCTACGAGCAGTACTTC. It translates to CASSDGTSGATYEQYF.

The chain joins TRBV10-2 to TRBJ1-6; no firm D call. Trimming left V 3 bases short and J 0 bases short, with 9 bases between. The CDR3 totals 16 residues. Germline CDR1 reads WSHSY; CDR2 reads SAAADI. CDR3 bases: TGCGCCAGCAGTGACGGAAGGAGCTCCTATAATTCACCCCTCCACTTT. It yields the protein CASSDGRSSYNSPLHF.

The J gene is TRBJ2-3, the V gene TRBV18; 7 positions match TRBD2. This CDR3 is 16 amino acids long. The germline V gene has CDR1 KGHSH and CDR2 LQKENI. V shed 1 base, J shed 4 bases, and the junction held 8 bases outside the gene matches. The CDR3 coding sequence is TGTGCCAGCTCACCACTCCCAACGGGGGGAGCAGATACGCAGTATTTT. It translates to CASSPLPTGGADTQYF.

The chain joins TRBV21-1 to TRBJ1-1; whether TRBD1, the table's D call, matches the DNA was not checked. TRBV21-1 is given as a pseudogene. There are 14 residues in the CDR3. This CDR3 reads CASSKEGQITEAFF. In DNA, the CDR3 is TGTGCCAGCAGCAAAGAGGGACAGATCACTGAAGCTTTCTTT.

V usage is TRBV11-2 and J usage is TRBJ2-2; TRBD1 matches 10 bases. Per germline, CDR1 SGHAT and CDR2 FQNNGV. This CDR3 contains 14 residues. V shed 5 bases, J shed 7 bases, and the junction held 4 bases outside the gene matches. In DNA form, the CDR3 reads TGTGCCAGCAGCCCGGGACAGGGGAACGGGGAGCTGTTTTTT. It specifies CASSPGQGNGELFF.

The chain uses TRBV30 and TRBJ2-5; D call uncertain. V gave up 3 bases and J gave up 5 bases, with 19 bases separating them. From germline, CDR1 is GTSNPN and CDR2 SVGIG (reference sequence). The CDR3 is 15 residues long. The CDR3 DNA reads as TGTGCCTGGAGGGATCCGAGACTGGTATTGGAGACCCAGTACTTC. Its protein product is CAWRDPRLVLETQYF.

J is TRBJ1-4 and V is TRBV29-1; possible D gene TRBD1, 5 bases. CDR1 SQVTM and CDR2 ANQGSEA come from the germline V gene. The CDR3 length is 13 residues. V was trimmed by 4 bases and J by 3 bases, leaving 9 bases between them. The CDR3 coding sequence is TGCAGCGTTGCAGGCAGGGCTAATGAAAAACTGTTTTTT. Translated: CSVAGRANEKLFF.

The gene calls are TRBV19 and TRBJ1-5; the D gene is possibly TRBD1 (6 bases). This CDR3 is built from 15 residues. V was clipped by 6 bases and J by 4 bases, with 16 bases between them. Germline V gene lookup returns CDR1 LNHDA and CDR2 SQIVND (reference sequence). CDR3 DNA: TGTGCCAGTAGGAGCTCGGGGGGCGGGAATCAGCCCCAGCATTTT. Translating it yields CASRSSGGGNQPQHF.

The gene calls are TRBV30 and TRBJ1-4, with D unresolved. The length of the CDR3 is 14 residues. Germline V lookup: CDR1 GTSNPN, CDR2 SVGIG (reference sequence). Between the trimmed V and J ends, which lost 3 bases and 7 bases, there was a span of 15 bases. CDR3 sequence: CAWRYKFEGEKLFF. Here the CDR3 DNA reads TGTGCCTGGAGATACAAGTTTGAGGGTGAAAAACTGTTTTTT.

The chain uses TRBV7-9 and TRBJ1-1; maybe TRBD1 (5 bases). The germline CDR1 and CDR2 sequences are SEHNR and FQNEAQ (reference sequence). V was clipped by 5 bases and J by 5 bases, with 12 bases between them. The CDR3 loop spans 13 amino acids. This CDR3 is CASSLRVGTEAFF. The DNA for the CDR3 is TGTGCCAGCAGCCTCAGGGTTGGTACTGAAGCTTTCTTT.

V and J are TRBV5-1 and TRBJ2-2, with D perhaps matching TRBD2 (6 bases). Trimming stripped 1 base from V and 6 bases from J, with 19 bases between. This CDR3 has 17 residues. Germline V CDR1 and CDR2: SGHRS, YFSETQ. In DNA form, the CDR3 reads TGCGCCAGCAGCTTGTTATTCGGGGGAAGCACTCCCGGGGAGCTGTTTTTT. As protein: CASSLLFGGSTPGELFF.

V is TRBV11-2 and J is TRBJ2-1; 9 bases are a match to TRBD2. This CDR3 is built from 15 residues. V lost 5 bases and J lost 3; bases outside the gene matches: 5. CDR1 and CDR2 from the germline V gene are SGHAT and FQNNGV. The CDR3 loop reads CASSERGVIYNEQFF. The CDR3, as DNA: TGTGCCAGCAGCGAGCGGGGGGTGATCTACAATGAGCAGTTCTTC.

The chain carries TRBV27 and TRBJ2-3; 7 nucleotides match TRBD2. The junction had 11 bases not matched to a gene; V was cut back by 10 bases and J by 4 bases. Germline V gene sequence: CDR1 MNHEY, CDR2 SMNVEV (reference sequence). CDR3 length: 14 amino acids. The CDR3 DNA follows: TGTGCCACCTGGACTAGATGGGGGTCAGATACGCAGTATTTT. It translates to CATWTRWGSDTQYF.

This sequence joins TRBV18 and TRBJ1-5; 8 bases map to TRBD1. Looked up from germline, CDR1 is KGHSH and CDR2 is LQKENI. Trimming took 3 bases from V and 6 from J; bases not matched to a gene: 4. The CDR3 sequence is 14 residues long. In nucleotides, the CDR3 is TGTGCCAGCTCACCTGACAGGGGCGGTCAGCCCCAGCATTTT. This sequence encodes CASSPDRGGQPQHF.

The gene calls are TRBV2 and TRBJ1-2; 9 bases map to TRBD1. J gave up 0 bases and V 6 bases, and 20 bases lay outside the gene matches. The CDR3 is made up of 20 amino acids. The germline V gene encodes CDR1 SNHLY and CDR2 FYNNEI. The CDR3 sequence: CASSAVNAGTGSVTNYGYTF. CDR3 bases: TGTGCCAGCAGCGCAGTGAATGCCGGGACAGGGTCGGTCACTAACTATGGCTACACCTTC.

The rearrangement links TRBV5-4 to TRBJ1-2; D might be TRBD1 (5 bases). The CDR3 covers 13 residues. Germline values: CDR1 SGHNT, CDR2 YYREEE (reference sequence). The V end was cut by 5 bases, the J end by 8 bases, with 16 bases between. CDR3 bases: TGTGCCAGCAGTCCATCGGATGGGGCCGGCTACACCTTC. It encodes CASSPSDGAGYTF. The full variable domain, with the rest looked up from reference TRBV5-4 and TRBJ1-2, is ETGVTQSPTHLIKTRGQQVTLRCSSQSGHNTVSWYQQALGQGPQFIFQYYREEENGRGNFPPRFSGLQFPNYSSELNVNALELDDSALYLCASSPSDGAGYTFGSGTRLTVV.